The 13 T cell receptor beta chains below come from one sample, sequenced in a study of T cells after yellow fever vaccination. Using its own MiXCR run on the 5' RACE reads, TCRdb lists one record per CDR3 protein. This table has just under 600,000 distinct CDR3 sequences, around an eighth appearing once. Sequences were derived from PBMCs, sampled on the day of the yellow fever booster vaccination. Receptors were obtained from a man in his thirties or forties who received the YFV17D yellow fever vaccine.

V and J are TRBV7-3 and TRBJ2-1; 8 bases match TRBD2. V trimming: 6 bases; J trimming: 1 base; junction bases outside the gene matches: 14. This CDR3 is 18 amino acids long. Germline V CDR1 and CDR2: SGHTA, FQGTGA. CDR3 amino acids: CASSFKGTSGSSYNEQFF. In DNA form, the CDR3 reads TGTGCCAGCAGTTTTAAGGGGACAAGCGGGAGTTCCTACAATGAGCAGTTCTTC. Full variable domain (missing parts from reference TRBV7-3 and TRBJ2-1): GAGVSQTPSNKVTEKGKYVELRCDPISGHTALYWYRQSLGQGPEFLIYFQGTGAADDSGLPNDRFFAVRPEGSVSTLKIQRTERGDSAVYLCASSFKGTSGSSYNEQFFGPGTRLTVL.

This clonotype was picked up a small number of times. CDR3 residues: CASSQSGLAVETQYF. The DNA for the CDR3 is TGTGCCAGCAGCCAGTCGGGACTAGCAGTGGAGACCCAGTACTTC. The chain links TRBV7-2 to TRBJ2-5, with 9 bases lining up with TRBD2. Germline V gives CDR1 SGHTA, CDR2 FQGNSA. The CDR3 is made up of 15 amino acids. V lost 5 bases and J lost 5; bases outside the gene matches: 9.

As to this clonotype: Sequence at one end of the junction differs from germline and may be a read error. The genes are TRBV7-9 and TRBJ2-5, with D possibly TRBD1 on 5 matching bases. The CDR3 length is 15 residues. The germline gives CDR1 SEHNR, CDR2 FQNEAQ (reference sequence). CDR3 amino acids: CASSVAVGVLETQYF. The CDR3 nucleotides are TGTGCCAGCAGCGTAGCCGTAGGGGTATTGGAGACCCAGTACTTC.

This clonotype occurred many times. The chain couples TRBV5-8 to TRBJ2-7, with D uncertain. The CDR3 sequence is 12 residues long. Germline CDR1 SGHTS, CDR2 YDEGEE. Trimming cost V 7 bases and J 5 bases, with 13 bases left between them. The CDR3 nucleotides are TGTGCCAGCTTGAGGAGACGGGACGAGCAGTACTTC. Its protein is CASLRRRDEQYF.

The rearrangement uses TRBV25-1 and TRBJ2-1, with D uncertain. The CDR3 covers 11 residues. Germline V gene lookup returns CDR1 MGHDK and CDR2 SYGVNS. Deletions cut 2 bases from V and 9 bases from J, with 5 bases between. The CDR3 coding sequence is TGTGCCAGCAGTGAAGTTGTTGAGCAGTTCTTC. Translation gives CASSEVVEQFF.

This sequence joins TRBV20-1 and TRBJ2-4, with D possibly called TRBD1 or TRBD2 (5 bases each). Per germline, CDR1 DFQATT and CDR2 SNEGSKA (reference sequence). Trimming left V 3 bases short and J 6 bases short, with 21 bases between. The CDR3 is made up of 16 amino acids. The CDR3 here is CSARGDRPGTANIQYF. CDR3 sequence (DNA): TGCAGTGCTAGGGGGGATAGGCCAGGGACGGCAAACATTCAGTACTTC.

Of note for this clonotype: The junction and the germline gene differ at one end; a read error may be behind it. This rearrangement joins TRBV20-1 to TRBJ2-3; 14 positions match TRBD2. This CDR3 is 16 amino acids long. The germline V gene has CDR1 DFQATT and CDR2 SNEGSKA (reference sequence). As DNA, the CDR3 is TGCTGTGCTACCCTTTGGACTAGCGGGAGGACAGATACGCAGTATTTT. Translated: CCATLWTSGRTDTQYF.

The chain is built from TRBV7-9 and TRBJ2-4, with D perhaps TRBD1 (7 bases). The germline V and J ends were trimmed by 4 bases and 2 bases, with 9 bases remaining between them. Germline CDR1 is SEHNR and CDR2 is FQNEAQ (reference sequence). This CDR3 spans 14 amino acids. In DNA form, the CDR3 reads TGTGCCAGCAGCTCAGGGGGGACCAAAAACATTCAGTACTTC. Amino acid sequence: CASSSGGTKNIQYF.

In this sample, this clonotype turned up many times. The chain's CDR3 is CASISESYEQYF. In DNA form, the CDR3 reads TGTGCCAGTATTAGTGAGTCCTACGAGCAGTACTTC. The genes are TRBV19 and TRBJ2-7; D gene unclear. Germline values: CDR1 LNHDA, CDR2 SQIVND (reference sequence). The CDR3 runs to 12 residues. V was trimmed by 7 bases and J by 1 base, leaving 8 bases between them.

The chain recombines TRBV3-1 with TRBJ1-5; possible D gene TRBD1, 5 bases. Between the trimmed V and J ends, which lost 4 bases and 9 bases, there was a span of 16 bases. The CDR3 length is 14 residues. The V gene's germline CDR1 is LGHDT and CDR2 YNNKEL (reference sequence). The CDR3 bases are TGTGCCAGCAGCCGCGGCGGGACTTCGACGCCCCAGCATTTT. This encodes CASSRGGTSTPQHF. Combining the CDR3 with reference TRBV3-1 and TRBJ1-5 gives the whole variable domain DTAVSQTPKYLVTQMGNDKSIKCEQNLGHDTMYWYKQDSKKFLKIMFSYNNKELIINETVPNRFSPKSPDKAHLNLHINSLELGDSAVYFCASSRGGTSTPQHFGDGTRLSIL.

The chain recombines TRBV7-2 with TRBJ2-2; 9 bases fit TRBD2. This CDR3 comprises 15 residues. Germline V gives CDR1 SGHTA, CDR2 FQGNSA. Trimming cost V 3 bases and J 6 bases; bases outside gene matches: 5. CDR3 DNA: TGTGCCAGCAGCTTTCGGACTAGCGATCCCGGGGAGCTGTTTTTT. This sequence encodes CASSFRTSDPGELFF.

The table lists this clonotype with a few counts. The chain is built from TRBV20-1 and TRBJ2-7, with 9 bases aligning to TRBD1. J gave up 0 bases and V 5 bases, and 8 bases lay outside the gene matches. The CDR3 is 15 residues long. From germline, CDR1 is DFQATT and CDR2 SNEGSKA (reference sequence). The CDR3 DNA reads TGCAGTGCTTACCCTGGGACAGGGATCTCCTACGAGCAGTACTTC. This encodes CSAYPGTGISYEQYF.

Only a few counts were recorded for this clonotype. One junction end disagrees with the germline gene, perhaps due to a read error. This chain joins TRBV7-7 and TRBJ2-2; D gene ambiguous. This CDR3 is 13 amino acids long. The germline CDR1 and CDR2 sequences are SSHAT and FNYEAQ (reference sequence). CDR3 in amino acids: CASSLVQPGELFF. The CDR3 DNA reads as TGTGCTAGCAGCTTAGTCCAGCCCGGGGAGCTGTTTTTT. Full variable domain (rest looked up from reference TRBV7-7 and TRBJ2-2): GAGVSQSPRYKVTKRGQDVTLRCDPISSHATLYWYQQALGQGPEFLTYFNYEAQPDKSGLPSDRFSAERPEGSISTLTIQRTEQRDSAMYRCASSLVQPGELFFGEGSRLTVL.